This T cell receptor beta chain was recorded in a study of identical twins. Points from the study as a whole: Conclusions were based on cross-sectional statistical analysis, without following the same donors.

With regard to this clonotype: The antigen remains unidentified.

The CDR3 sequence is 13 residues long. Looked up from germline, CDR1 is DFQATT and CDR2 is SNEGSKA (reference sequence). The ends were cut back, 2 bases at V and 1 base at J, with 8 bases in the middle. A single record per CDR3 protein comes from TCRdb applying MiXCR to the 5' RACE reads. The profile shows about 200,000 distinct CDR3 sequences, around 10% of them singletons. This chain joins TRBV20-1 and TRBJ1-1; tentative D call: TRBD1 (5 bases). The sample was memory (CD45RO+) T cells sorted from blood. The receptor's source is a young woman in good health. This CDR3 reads CSARKGQNTEAFF. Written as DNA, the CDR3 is TGCAGTGCTAGAAAAGGACAGAACACTGAAGCTTTCTTT.